Listed below are T cell receptor beta chains from one sample, sequenced in a study of blood T cell repertoires in COVID-19. TCRdb's copy holds only in-frame clones and misses some; the assay was immunoSEQ multiplex PCR. This sample has roughly 70,000 clones, with roughly 91% found just once. The sequencing sample was made of peripheral blood. These receptors originate from a human donor in a cohort sampled during active COVID-19. Each CDR3 is given with its conserved first and last residue. The D gene is left open where the match is weak. Clone size is shown for a subset of rows, as once, few, many or a class of expanded clone.

d_call	v_call	j_call	clone_size	cdr3_aa	cdr3_nt
-	TRBV16	TRBJ2-2	-	CASSQLAGGYTGELFF	TGTGCCAGCAGCCAACTCGCGGGCGGCTACACCGGGGAGCTGTTTTTT
TRBD1	TRBV10-2	TRBJ1-2	-	CASKLRQGSYGYTF	TGCGCCAGCAAATTGAGACAGGGGTCCTATGGCTACACCTTC
-	TRBV11-2	TRBJ1-1	-	CASSLPPGNTEAFF	TGTGCCAGCAGCTTACCCCCGGGGAACACTGAAGCTTTCTTT
-	TRBV15	TRBJ1-1	-	CATLQDYYTEAFF	TGTGCCACCCTCCAGGACTACTACACTGAAGCTTTCTTT
-	TRBV19	TRBJ1-5	once	CASRGGGGDQPQHF	TGTGCCAGTAGGGGCGGGGGGGGCGACCAGCCCCAGCATTTT
TRBD2	TRBV5-1	TRBJ2-7	-	CASSVASGTYEQYF	TGCGCCAGCAGCGTGGCTAGCGGCACCTACGAGCAGTACTTC
-	TRBV27	TRBJ1-1	-	CASSKQGRVTEAFF	TGTGCCAGCAGTAAACAGGGCCGGGTCACTGAAGCTTTCTTT
-	TRBV27	TRBJ2-1	-	CASSLTDSLFNEQFF	TGTGCCAGCAGTTTAACGGACAGTCTCTTCAATGAGCAGTTCTTC
TRBD1	TRBV28	TRBJ2-5	-	CASSPGGQETQYF	TGTGCCAGCAGTCCAGGGGGCCAAGAGACCCAGTACTTC
TRBD1	TRBV6-5	TRBJ1-2	-	CASSQGTAKNYGYTF	TGTGCCAGCAGCCAGGGGACAGCAAAAAACTATGGCTACACCTTC
TRBD2	TRBV5-1	TRBJ2-2	-	CASSPGGRNTGELFF	TGCGCCAGCAGCCCGGGGGGACGCAACACCGGGGAGCTGTTTTTT
-	TRBV4-1	TRBJ2-5	-	CASSQESPGLQETQYF	TGCGCCAGCAGCCAAGAATCCCCGGGGTTGCAAGAGACCCAGTACTTC
-	TRBV21-1	TRBJ1-1	-	CASSPAPGAMNTEAFF	TGTGCCAGCAGTCCAGCGCCAGGGGCGATGAACACTGAAGCTTTCTTT
TRBD1	TRBV6-5	TRBJ1-2	-	CASITGTGDGYTF	TGTGCCAGCATTACCGGGACAGGGGATGGCTACACCTTC
TRBD2	TRBV11-3	TRBJ2-1	-	CASSWQLAGGPNEQFF	TGTGCCAGCAGCTGGCAACTAGCGGGAGGGCCGAATGAGCAGTTCTTC
-	TRBV12-3/TRBV12-4	TRBJ1-5	-	CASNPGGNQPQHF	TGTGCCAGCAATCCGGGGGGGAATCAGCCCCAGCATTTT
TRBD2	TRBV6-5	TRBJ2-7	-	CASSYEAGGPYEQYF	TGTGCCAGCAGTTACGAAGCGGGGGGACCCTACGAGCAGTACTTC
TRBD2	TRBV29-1	TRBJ2-1	-	CSVVWGGSYNEQFF	TGCAGCGTTGTGTGGGGGGGGTCCTACAATGAGCAGTTCTTC
-	TRBV3-1/TRBV3-2	TRBJ1-1	-	CASSPLWTVGNTEAFF	TGTGCCAGCAGCCCACTTTGGACAGTCGGGAACACTGAAGCTTTCTTT
-	TRBV7-9	TRBJ2-5	-	CASSPLVLKETQYF	TGTGCCAGCAGCCCCCTAGTTTTAAAAGAGACCCAGTACTTC
TRBD2	TRBV5-4	TRBJ2-2	-	CASSPRTGGAGELFF	TGTGCCAGCAGCCCTAGAACGGGGGGGGCCGGGGAGCTGTTTTTT
TRBD1	TRBV5-6	TRBJ1-3	-	CASSLGTGGSSGNTIYF	TGTGCCAGCAGCTTGGGAACAGGGGGATCTTCTGGAAACACCATATATTTT
-	TRBV4-1	TRBJ2-1	-	CASSQDVREQFF	TGCGCCAGCAGCCAAGATGTCCGTGAGCAGTTCTTC
-	TRBV12-3/TRBV12-4	TRBJ1-1	-	CASSLGPNTEAFF	TGTGCCAGCAGTCTTGGGCCCAACACTGAAGCTTTCTTT
TRBD2	TRBV4-1	TRBJ2-1	-	CASSLPSGSLREQFF	TGCGCCAGCAGCCTGCCTAGCGGCTCGCTGCGTGAGCAGTTCTTC
-	TRBV5-1	TRBJ1-2	-	CASSLDWRVVYGYTF	TGCGCCAGCAGCTTGGATTGGCGGGTTGTCTATGGCTACACCTTC
-	TRBV21-1	TRBJ2-1	once	CASSLTGTSGSNEQFF	TGTGCCAGCAGCTTAACCGGGACTAGCGGGAGTAATGAGCAGTTCTTC
-	TRBV6-1	TRBJ1-5	-	CASSDTDSRPQHF	TGTGCCAGCAGTGATACGGACTCGCGGCCCCAGCATTTT
-	TRBV30	TRBJ1-6	-	CAWNTGYNSPLHF	TGTGCCTGGAATACAGGGTATAATTCACCCCTCCACTTT
TRBD1	TRBV7-9	TRBJ1-2	few	CASSLGQGNYGYTF	TGTGCCAGCAGCTTAGGACAGGGAAACTATGGCTACACCTTC
-	TRBV11-3	TRBJ2-5	-	CASKYQNDQETQYF	TGTGCCAGCAAGTATCAGAACGACCAAGAGACCCAGTACTTC
TRBD1	TRBV27	TRBJ2-2	-	CASSRLAGGRGGGELFF	TGTGCCAGCAGTCGGCTAGCAGGGGGCCGGGGAGGCGGGGAGCTGTTTTTT
TRBD2	TRBV24-1	TRBJ2-5	-	CATSDPGTSAETQYF	TGTGCCACCAGTGATCCGGGGACTAGCGCGGAGACCCAGTACTTC
TRBD2	TRBV7-2	TRBJ2-3	-	CASSLVGGRGADTQYF	TGTGCCAGCAGCTTAGTAGGCGGGAGAGGCGCAGATACGCAGTATTTT
-	TRBV6-1	TRBJ2-3	once	CASSEGVGDTDTQYF	TGTGCCAGCAGTGAGGGTGTAGGGGACACAGATACGCAGTATTTT
TRBD1	TRBV7-2	TRBJ1-5	-	CASSQQGAGQPQHF	TGTGCCAGCAGCCAGCAGGGGGCAGGACAGCCCCAGCATTTT
-	TRBV6-5	TRBJ1-1	-	CASSRGTYTEAFF	TGTGCCAGCAGCCGCGGGACGTACACTGAAGCTTTCTTT
-	TRBV10-1	TRBJ2-1	-	CASSEVAGLGYNEQFF	TGCGCCAGCAGTGAGGTGGCGGGACTGGGATACAATGAGCAGTTCTTC
TRBD2	TRBV19	TRBJ2-3	once	CASSIGRTSGRWGRDTQYF	TGTGCCAGTAGTATCGGTCGGACTAGCGGGAGGTGGGGTAGAGATACGCAGTATTTT
-	TRBV21-1	TRBJ2-5	-	CASSRGQGAPPETQYF	TGTGCCAGCAGCAGGGGACAGGGGGCCCCCCCAGAGACCCAGTACTTC
TRBD2	TRBV5-1	TRBJ2-3	-	CASSYSGSGLTDTQYF	TGCGCCAGCAGCTATAGCGGGAGTGGGCTCACAGATACGCAGTATTTT
-	TRBV6-2/TRBV6-3	TRBJ2-5	-	CASSTTETQYF	TGTGCCAGCAGTACTACAGAGACCCAGTACTTC
TRBD1	TRBV6-6	TRBJ2-3	-	CASSDRSGQGTDTQYF	TGTGCCAGCAGCGACAGATCAGGACAGGGCACAGATACGCAGTATTTT
TRBD1	TRBV27	TRBJ1-1	-	CASSLQGANTEAFF	TGTGCCAGCAGTTTACAGGGGGCGAACACTGAAGCTTTCTTT